This passage covers 26 T cell receptor beta chains from one sample sequenced in a study of CD4 T cells in relation to SARS-CoV-2 and coronaviruses. The repertoire was sequenced with immunoSEQ multiplex PCR; TCRdb's copy has only in-frame clones and lacks some. The table lists approximately 59,000 clones, more than 75% of them singletons. Before the COVID-19 pandemic, during about 2011-2019, CD4+ T cells were taken from unexposed donors. The sequenced sample consisted of memory CD4+ T cells from PBMCs. Receptor source: a human donor in good health.

The chain carries TRBV4-1 and TRBJ1-1, with 7 nucleotides matching TRBD1. Trimming removed 8 bases from V and 2 bases from J; junction bases left unmatched: 8. Germline V CDR1 and CDR2: MGHRA, YSYEKL. CDR3 length: 14 amino acids. The CDR3 DNA reads TGCGCCAGCCGCCTCGGACAGGAAAACACTGAAGCTTTCTTT. It specifies CASRLGQENTEAFF.

The table lists this clone with a few counts. J is TRBJ2-1 and V is TRBV5-6; D is ambiguous. Trimming left V 3 bases short and J 3 bases short, with 4 bases between. In germline, CDR1 is SGHDT, CDR2 YYEEEE. This CDR3 is built from 12 residues. CDR3 loop: CASSSHYNEQFF. CDR3 in DNA: TGTGCCAGCAGCTCCCACTACAATGAGCAGTTCTTC. Supplemented by reference TRBV5-6 and TRBJ2-1, the full variable domain reads DAGVTQSPTHLIKTRGQQVTLRCSPKSGHDTVSWYQQALGQGPQFIFQYYEEEERQRGNFPDRFSGHQFPNYSSELNVNALLLGDSALYLCASSSHYNEQFFGPGTRLTVL.

V gene TRBV5-4 combines with J gene TRBJ2-6; D remains ambiguous. Germline V CDR1 and CDR2: SGHNT, YYREEE (reference sequence). V lost 0 bases and J lost 2, with 9 bases in between. The CDR3 contains 16 residues. The CDR3 reads CASSLAERAGANVLTF. Here the CDR3 DNA reads TGTGCCAGCAGCTTGGCGGAAAGGGCTGGGGCCAACGTCCTGACTTTC. The full variable domain, its missing parts supplied by reference TRBV5-4 and TRBJ2-6, is ETGVTQSPTHLIKTRGQQVTLRCSSQSGHNTVSWYQQALGQGPQFIFQYYREEENGRGNFPPRFSGLQFPNYSSELNVNALELDDSALYLCASSLAERAGANVLTFGAGSRLTVL.

The chain's CDR3 is CASSIRTDPSYEQYF. The CDR3 nucleotides are TGTGCCAGTAGTATTAGGACAGACCCTTCCTACGAGCAGTACTTC. V usage is TRBV19 and J usage is TRBJ2-7; D might be TRBD1 (6 bases). This CDR3 has 15 residues. Per germline, CDR1 LNHDA and CDR2 SQIVND (reference sequence). V dropped 3 bases and J dropped 1 base, with 13 bases sitting between them.

This sequence joins TRBV5-1 and TRBJ2-7; 8 bases match TRBD2. With V trimmed by 6 bases and J by 0 bases, 5 bases remained unmatched. CDR1 is SGHRS and CDR2 is YFSETQ in the germline V gene. This CDR3 has 14 residues. CDR3 nucleotide sequence: TGCGCCAGCACCCGGGGGGGGGACTCCTACGAGCAGTACTTC. Protein sequence: CASTRGGDSYEQYF.

The rearrangement uses TRBV3-1 (or the pseudogene TRBV3-2) and TRBJ1-1; TRBD1 aligns across 7 bases. Germline loops: CDR1 LGHDT, CDR2 YNNKEL (reference sequence). CDR3 length equals 14 residues. The V and J ends lost 4 bases and 8 bases, in that order; junction bases with no gene match: 10. The CDR3 DNA reads as TGTGCCAGCAGCCCCTTGGACAGGCTACCCGAAGCTTTCTTT. Its protein is CASSPLDRLPEAFF.

This rearrangement joins TRBV6-5 to TRBJ2-7, with D possibly matching TRBD1 (6 bases). The CDR3 covers 15 residues. Germline V gene data show CDR1 as MNHEY and CDR2 as SVGAGI. Trimming removed 6 bases at V and 0 bases at J, with 15 bases between. CDR3 nucleotides: TGTGCCAGCAGAGTCGGGTCAGGGGTCTCCTACGAGCAGTACTTC. It specifies CASRVGSGVSYEQYF.

The chain employs TRBV9 and TRBJ2-1, with D perhaps TRBD2 (5 bases). The CDR3 is 17 amino acids. The V gene lost 0 bases and the J gene lost 2 bases, with 15 bases spanning the gap. Germline V lookup: CDR1 SGDLS, CDR2 YYNGEE. The CDR3 DNA is TGTGCCAGCAGCGTAGGAGACACCCTGAGGGCCTACAATGAGCAGTTCTTC. This translates into CASSVGDTLRAYNEQFF. Full variable domain (remainder filled in from reference TRBV9 and TRBJ2-1): DSGVTQTPKHLITATGQRVTLRCSPRSGDLSVYWYQQSLDQGLQFLIQYYNGEERAKGNILERFSAQQFPDLHSELNLSSLELGDSALYFCASSVGDTLRAYNEQFFGPGTRLTVL.

V and J are TRBV28 and TRBJ1-1, with D hard to call. There are 13 residues in the CDR3. The V gene's germline CDR1 is MDHEN and CDR2 SYDVKM. Trimming stripped 6 bases from V and 11 bases from J, with 19 bases between. The CDR3 DNA follows: TGTGCCAGCAGAAACCCTCTCGTCTGGGTGGCTTTCTTT. As protein: CASRNPLVWVAFF.

V and J are TRBV11-3 and TRBJ2-7; either TRBD1 or TRBD2 may supply D (6 bases each). Trimming pared 5 bases from V and 7 bases from J, leaving 21 bases between. The CDR3 length is 15 residues. The germline V gene encodes CDR1 SGHNT and CDR2 YENEEA. The CDR3 DNA follows: TGTGCCAGCAGCCGGCAGGGGACTGACGGGGGAGAGCAGTACTTC. It encodes CASSRQGTDGGEQYF. Combining the CDR3 with reference TRBV11-3 and TRBJ2-7 gives the whole variable domain EAGVVQSPRYKIIEKKQPVAFWCNPISGHNTLYWYLQNLGQGPELLIRYENEEAVDDSQLPKDRFSAERLKGVDSTLKIQPAELGDSAVYLCASSRQGTDGGEQYFGPGTRLTVT.

The gene calls are TRBV2 and TRBJ1-1, with 7 bases lining up with TRBD1. J was trimmed by 11 bases and V by 5 bases; bases with no gene match: 8. CDR1 SNHLY and CDR2 FYNNEI come from the germline V gene. The CDR3 totals 12 residues. The CDR3 sequence is CASSSQGVFAFF. The CDR3 nucleotides read TGTGCCAGCAGTTCCCAGGGGGTGTTTGCTTTCTTT. Full variable domain (outside the CDR3, taken from reference TRBV2 and TRBJ1-1): EPEVTQTPSHQVTQMGQEVILRCVPISNHLYFYWYRQILGQKVEFLVSFYNNEISEKSEIFDDQFSVERPDGSNFTLKIRSTKLEDSAMYFCASSSQGVFAFFGQGTRLTVV.

J is TRBJ1-2 and V is TRBV3-1 (or the pseudogene TRBV3-2), with 7 nucleotides matching TRBD1. Trimming removed 4 bases from V and 8 bases from J; junction bases left unmatched: 10. Germline CDR1 and CDR2: LGHDT and YNNKEL (reference sequence). The CDR3 runs to 14 residues. CDR3 nucleotide sequence: TGTGCCAGCAGCCGCCAACTGACAGGGTTGGGCTACACCTTC. Its translation is CASSRQLTGLGYTF.

The J gene is TRBJ2-2, the V gene TRBV19; D not certain. Germline V gene lookup returns CDR1 LNHDA and CDR2 SQIVND (reference sequence). This CDR3 region has 13 residues. V lost 7 bases and J lost 2, with 8 bases in between. The CDR3 here is CASNRENTGELFF. In nucleotides, the CDR3 is TGTGCCAGTAATAGGGAAAACACCGGGGAGCTGTTTTTT.

V gene TRBV5-1 combines with J gene TRBJ1-2; 11 nucleotides line up with TRBD1. Per germline, CDR1 SGHRS and CDR2 YFSETQ. Trimming cost V 5 bases and J 13 bases; bases outside gene matches: 13. The CDR3 extends over 14 amino acids. In DNA, the CDR3 is TGCGCCAGCAGTCGCGGGACAGGGGGTGAGAGGGGCACCTTC. This translates into CASSRGTGGERGTF.

The chain has TRBV27 and TRBJ2-7, with TRBD1 matching over 9 bases. V trimming: 0 bases; J trimming: 2 bases; junction bases outside the gene matches: 5. Germline V gene data show CDR1 as MNHEY and CDR2 as SMNVEV (reference sequence). The CDR3 is 16 residues long. CDR3 sequence (DNA): TGTGCCAGCAGTTTATCTGGGGACAGGGTCCCCTACGAGCAGTACTTC. Translation gives CASSLSGDRVPYEQYF.

The chain employs TRBV7-8 and TRBJ2-3, with D possibly TRBD2 on 6 matching bases. CDR1 and CDR2 from the germline V gene are SGHVS and FQNEAQ. Trimming took off 5 bases at V and 8 bases at J, with 17 bases between the two ends. This CDR3 contains 14 residues. In DNA form, the CDR3 reads TGTGCCAGCAGCCTTCGACTAGGAGTAGGTACGCAGTATTTT. Translated: CASSLRLGVGTQYF. Full variable domain (outside the CDR3, taken from reference TRBV7-8 and TRBJ2-3): GAGVSQSPRYKVAKRGQDVALRCDPISGHVSLFWYQQALGQGPEFLTYFQNEAQLDKSGLPSDRFFAERPEGSVSTLKIQRTQQEDSAVYLCASSLRLGVGTQYFGPGTRLTVL.

This clone was found once. The chain links TRBV11-2 to TRBJ2-7, with D perhaps TRBD1 or TRBD2 (5 bases each). The CDR3 length is 16 residues. The germline V and J ends were trimmed by 4 bases and 0 bases, with 16 bases remaining between them. Germline V gene sequence: CDR1 SGHAT, CDR2 FQNNGV. CDR3 loop: CASSSGGRAFSYEQYF. The DNA for the CDR3 is TGTGCCAGCAGCTCCGGAGGCAGGGCATTCTCCTACGAGCAGTACTTC.

This chain links TRBV7-6 with TRBJ2-1, with 10 positions matching TRBD1. CDR1 is SGHVS and CDR2 is FNYEAQ in the germline V gene. The CDR3 is made up of 21 amino acids. With V trimmed by 0 bases and J by 0 bases, 14 bases remained unmatched. The CDR3 loop is CASSLALWDRGPRGSYNEQFF. The CDR3 DNA sequence: TGTGCCAGCAGCTTAGCTCTATGGGACAGGGGCCCTAGAGGCTCCTACAATGAGCAGTTCTTC.

The chain carries TRBV6-5 and TRBJ1-2; perhaps TRBD1 as D (5 bases). The V and J ends lost 3 bases and 11 bases respectively, with 19 bases between them. The CDR3 has 14 amino acids. Germline V gene lookup returns CDR1 MNHEY and CDR2 SVGAGI. CDR3 loop: CASSYDITGGSYTF. Written as DNA, the CDR3 is TGTGCCAGCAGTTATGATATCACCGGGGGGAGTTACACCTTC.

The gene calls are TRBV7-2 and TRBJ2-2; no clear D gene. Germline V CDR1 and CDR2: SGHTA, FQGNSA. The CDR3 has 13 residues. Deletions cut 2 bases from V and 7 bases from J, with 8 bases between. Here the CDR3 reads CASSLIGIGELFF. In nucleotides, the CDR3 is TGTGCCAGCAGCTTAATAGGTATCGGGGAGCTGTTTTTT.

This sequence joins TRBV10-3 and TRBJ1-2; 9 bases are a match to TRBD1. The V segment lost 7 bases and the J segment 4 bases; nucleotides outside the gene matches: 10. This CDR3 contains 15 residues. Germline values: CDR1 ENHRY, CDR2 SYGVKD. The CDR3 sequence: CAITSGQGDFYGYTF. DNA of the CDR3: TGTGCCATCACTTCGGGACAGGGAGATTTCTATGGCTACACCTTC.

In this sample, this clone turned up a few times. V and J are TRBV5-4 and TRBJ1-6; the D gene is possibly TRBD1 (6 bases). The germline gives CDR1 SGHNT, CDR2 YYREEE (reference sequence). The CDR3 runs to 17 residues. Between the trimmed V and J ends, which lost 4 bases and 4 bases, there was a span of 18 bases. The CDR3: CASSPDFGGAYNSPLHF. As DNA, the CDR3 is TGTGCCAGCAGCCCGGACTTTGGGGGGGCTTATAATTCACCCCTCCACTTT. The full variable domain, its missing parts supplied by reference TRBV5-4 and TRBJ1-6, is ETGVTQSPTHLIKTRGQQVTLRCSSQSGHNTVSWYQQALGQGPQFIFQYYREEENGRGNFPPRFSGLQFPNYSSELNVNALELDDSALYLCASSPDFGGAYNSPLHFGNGTRLTVT.

The chain couples TRBV2 to TRBJ1-2; maybe TRBD1 (5 bases). V was clipped by 2 bases and J by 1 base, with 11 bases between them. This CDR3 has 15 amino acids. Germline V gene data show CDR1 as SNHLY and CDR2 as FYNNEI. Written as DNA, the CDR3 is TGTGCCAGCAGTGAAAGTAGGGGATTTAACTATGGCTACACCTTC. The encoded protein is CASSESRGFNYGYTF.

The J gene is TRBJ2-5, the V gene TRBV28; weak D call: TRBD2 (7 bases). Trimming stripped 7 bases from V and 3 bases from J, with 18 bases between. The germline CDR1 and CDR2 sequences are MDHEN and SYDVKM. The CDR3 is made up of 15 amino acids. The chain's CDR3 is CASTQGGGWEETQYF. The CDR3 DNA sequence: TGTGCCAGCACCCAGGGCGGGGGCTGGGAAGAGACCCAGTACTTC. The entire variable domain, with the rest obtained from reference TRBV28 and TRBJ2-5, is as follows: DVKVTQSSRYLVKRTGEKVFLECVQDMDHENMFWYRQDPGLGLRLIYFSYDVKMKEKGDIPEGYSVSREKKERFSLILESASTNQTSMYLCASTQGGGWEETQYFGPGTRLLVL.

The chain couples TRBV7-9 to TRBJ1-2; a possible D gene is TRBD1 (5 bases). CDR3 size: 13 residues. V lost 3 bases and J 2 bases, leaving 7 bases between the germline ends. Germline assignment: CDR1 SEHNR and CDR2 FQNEAQ (reference sequence). The CDR3 coding sequence is TGTGCCAGCAGCTTGGGGGGGAACTATGGCTACACCTTC. The encoded protein is CASSLGGNYGYTF.

The genes are TRBV13 and TRBJ1-4; D may be TRBD1 (5 bases). Deletions cut 0 bases from V and 8 bases from J, with 10 bases between. The CDR3 spans 14 residues. Germline lookup yields CDR1 PRHDT and CDR2 FYEKMQ (reference sequence). This chain's CDR3 is CASSLGWDGEKLFF. The CDR3 DNA follows: TGTGCCAGCAGCTTAGGCTGGGACGGAGAAAAACTGTTTTTT.